A selection of T cell receptor beta chains follows, all from one sample in a study of T cells in Graves' hyperthyroidism and ophthalmopathy. TCRdb reprocessed the multiplex PCR reads with MiXCR, giving one entry per CDR3 protein. This table has 650,000 to 750,000 distinct CDR3 sequences, approximately 15% appearing once. Material: blood. Source of these receptors: a woman aged 18-29 years with Graves' hyperthyroidism. Both conserved end residues are part of each CDR3. D genes are given only for firm matches. Rows give clone size only sometimes, using once, few, many, or a class for an expanded clone.

V	J	size	D	CDR3	DNA
TRBV29-1	TRBJ2-7	-	-	CSAGKGKVSGSYEQYF	TGCAGCGCGGGGAAAGGAAAGGTCTCGGGATCCTACGAGCAGTACTTC
TRBV12-3/TRBV12-4	TRBJ2-7	many	TRBD2	CASSSSGTSGTIRGYEQYF	TGTGCCAGCAGTTCCTCCGGGACTAGCGGGACCATCCGGGGCTACGAGCAGTACTTC
TRBV18	TRBJ2-2	few	TRBD2	CASSPPSRLASGELFF	TGTGCCAGCTCACCACCAAGTCGACTAGCATCCGGGGAGCTGTTTTTT
TRBV7-3	TRBJ2-1	-	-	CASSLMRDLDNEQFF	TGTGCCAGCAGCTTAATGCGGGATCTGGACAATGAGCAGTTCTTC
TRBV11-1	TRBJ2-5	many	-	CASLGRGGETQYF	TGTGCCAGCCTAGGGCGGGGCGGAGAGACCCAGTACTTC
TRBV18	TRBJ2-5	-	-	CASSPVDSQETQYF	TGTGCCAGCTCACCCGTGGACAGCCAAGAGACCCAGTACTTC
TRBV9	TRBJ2-1	many	-	CASSRQGSYNEQFF	TGTGCCAGCAGCCGTCAGGGGAGCTACAATGAGCAGTTCTTC
TRBV20-1	TRBJ2-7	many	-	CSARGVQDYEQYF	TGCAGTGCTAGGGGAGTACAGGACTACGAGCAGTACTTC
TRBV7-2	TRBJ2-3	many	-	CASSLAGWADTQYF	TGTGCCAGCAGCTTAGCGGGATGGGCAGATACGCAGTATTTT
TRBV28	TRBJ1-5	-	TRBD1	CASSPSDRCNQPQHF	TGTGCCAGCAGTCCGTCGGACAGGTGCAATCAGCCCCAGCATTTT
TRBV4-1	TRBJ1-5	-	-	CASSHPTWGERNQPQHF	TGCGCCAGCAGCCACCCCACGTGGGGAGAGCGCAATCAGCCCCAGCATTTT
TRBV27	TRBJ1-1	many	TRBD1	CASTTTGGFTEAFF	TGTGCCAGCACTACGACAGGGGGCTTTACTGAAGCTTTCTTT
TRBV12-3/TRBV12-4	TRBJ1-1	-	-	CASLLGFGIPEAFF	TGTGCCAGCCTTCTTGGGTTCGGGATCCCTGAAGCTTTCTTT
TRBV20-1	TRBJ1-4	-	-	CSARGWGAATNEKLFF	TGCAGTGCTAGGGGCTGGGGAGCGGCAACTAATGAAAAACTGTTTTTT
TRBV7-2	TRBJ2-7	many	-	CASSSSGFSSYEQYF	TGTGCCAGCAGCTCAAGCGGGTTCAGCTCCTACGAGCAGTACTTC
TRBV18	TRBJ1-4	few	TRBD1	CASSERTGTNEKLFF	TGTGCCAGCTCAGAGCGGACAGGGACTAATGAAAAACTGTTTTTT
TRBV29-1	TRBJ2-1	-	-	CSEMTGSYNEQFF	TGCAGTGAGATGACAGGATCCTACAATGAGCAGTTCTTC
TRBV30	TRBJ2-1	-	TRBD1	CAWRGPDRRINEQFF	TGTGCCTGGAGGGGCCCGGACAGGCGGATTAATGAGCAGTTCTTC
TRBV2	TRBJ2-1	-	TRBD2	CASRMGAGPFSDEQFF	TGTGCCAGCAGGATGGGAGCGGGGCCCTTTTCCGATGAGCAGTTCTTC
TRBV9	TRBJ1-3	-	TRBD1	CASSVDGTAGSGNTIYF	TGTGCCAGCAGCGTAGACGGGACAGCAGGGTCTGGAAACACCATATATTTT
TRBV7-9	TRBJ2-2	few	-	CASSPRMGGELFF	TGTGCCAGCAGCCCCAGGATGGGCGGGGAGCTGTTTTTT
TRBV7-2	TRBJ2-1	many	TRBD2	CASSQRGNEQFF	TGTGCCAGCAGCCAGCGGGGGAATGAGCAGTTCTTC
TRBV19	TRBJ1-5	-	-	CASNSGDYSNQPQHF	TGTGCCAGCAATTCAGGAGATTATAGCAATCAGCCCCAGCATTTT
TRBV28	TRBJ1-6	few	-	CASSPLGQNYNSPLHF	TGTGCCAGCAGTCCCCTAGGACAGAACTATAATTCACCCCTCCACTTT
TRBV2	TRBJ2-1	many	-	CASTETGGGEQFF	TGTGCCAGCACAGAGACGGGGGGCGGTGAGCAGTTCTTC
TRBV6-5	TRBJ2-2	-	-	CASSYSQWSADTGELFF	TGTGCCAGCAGTTACTCTCAGTGGAGTGCTGACACCGGGGAGCTGTTTTTT
TRBV24-1	TRBJ1-2	many	TRBD1	CATSDLDRANYGYTF	TGTGCCACCAGTGATTTGGACAGGGCCAACTATGGCTACACCTTC
TRBV13	TRBJ2-2	-	-	CASSLVRQGKRELFF	TGTGCCAGCAGCTTAGTGCGGCAGGGGAAGCGGGAGCTGTTTTTT
TRBV11-2	TRBJ2-7	-	TRBD2	CASRRGASGGTYEQYF	TGTGCCAGCAGACGGGGGGCTAGCGGGGGCACCTACGAGCAGTACTTC
TRBV7-8	TRBJ2-7	many	-	CASSPTLLQSSYEQYF	TGTGCCAGCAGCCCTACGTTGCTTCAGAGCTCCTACGAGCAGTACTTC
TRBV7-2	TRBJ2-5	-	-	CASSLFAAQETQYF	TGTGCCAGCAGCTTATTCGCAGCTCAAGAGACCCAGTACTTC
TRBV6-1	TRBJ1-1	-	-	CASSESGVTTEAFF	TGTGCCAGCAGTGAATCGGGGGTCACCACTGAAGCTTTCTTT
TRBV7-8	TRBJ2-1	-	TRBD2	CASSFSGRAPNEQFF	TGTGCCAGCAGCTTCAGCGGGAGGGCCCCGAATGAGCAGTTCTTC
TRBV27	TRBJ2-3	many	TRBD1	CASSFVGQGASDTQYF	TGTGCCAGCAGTTTTGTGGGACAGGGGGCCTCAGATACGCAGTATTTT
TRBV19	TRBJ1-1	many	-	CASSDVDGTDEAFF	TGTGCCAGTAGTGATGTCGACGGGACCGATGAAGCTTTCTTT
TRBV10-3	TRBJ2-1	few	TRBD2	CAISYQSTGLAGYDEQFF	TGTGCCATCAGCTACCAGTCAACGGGACTAGCGGGATACGATGAGCAGTTCTTC
TRBV12-3/TRBV12-4	TRBJ1-2	many	-	CASSLRAASNYGYTF	TGTGCCAGCAGTTTAAGGGCAGCTTCTAACTATGGCTACACCTTC
TRBV5-1	TRBJ1-5	-	-	CASSLWSNQPQHF	TGCGCCAGCAGCTTGTGGTCCAATCAGCCCCAGCATTTT
TRBV10-3	TRBJ2-5	-	TRBD1	CAISEGTGVSLQETQYF	TGTGCCATCAGTGAAGGGACAGGGGTCTCCCTACAAGAGACCCAGTACTTC
TRBV20-1	TRBJ2-2	-	TRBD2	CSARDRGVGGTGELFF	TGCAGTGCTAGAGATCGGGGGGTTGGGGGCACCGGGGAGCTGTTTTTT
TRBV20-1	TRBJ2-7	many	TRBD2	CSARDPLAGNPRGQYEQYF	TGCAGTGCTAGAGATCCACTAGCGGGGAACCCCCGGGGGCAGTACGAGCAGTACTTC
TRBV12-3/TRBV12-4	TRBJ2-3	many	TRBD2	CASSLTALAGGTSDTQYF	TGTGCCAGCAGTCTCACCGCCTTAGCGGGAGGTACATCAGATACGCAGTATTTT
TRBV11-2	TRBJ2-7	many	-	CASSLEARAHYEQYF	TGTGCCAGCAGCTTAGAGGCGAGGGCCCACTACGAGCAGTACTTC
TRBV7-9	TRBJ2-7	many	-	CASSLGGTASYEQYF	TGTGCCAGCAGCTTAGGGGGCACCGCGTCCTACGAGCAGTACTTC
TRBV5-5	TRBJ2-1	many	TRBD2	CASTWTSGPYNEQFF	TGTGCCAGCACCTGGACTAGCGGGCCTTACAATGAGCAGTTCTTC
TRBV13	TRBJ2-7	many	-	CASSPVEQYF	TGTGCCAGCAGCCCCGTGGAGCAGTACTTC
TRBV30	TRBJ2-7	many	-	CAWSVGLSYEQYF	TGTGCCTGGAGTGTAGGCCTCTCCTACGAGCAGTACTTC
TRBV7-9	TRBJ2-5	-	-	CASSLGGDGQETQYF	TGTGCCAGCAGCTTAGGAGGGGACGGTCAAGAGACCCAGTACTTC
TRBV24-1	TRBJ2-2	-	TRBD2	CATSDRTRTSGRRELFF	TGTGCCACCAGTGACCGAACCCGGACTAGCGGGAGACGGGAGCTGTTTTTT